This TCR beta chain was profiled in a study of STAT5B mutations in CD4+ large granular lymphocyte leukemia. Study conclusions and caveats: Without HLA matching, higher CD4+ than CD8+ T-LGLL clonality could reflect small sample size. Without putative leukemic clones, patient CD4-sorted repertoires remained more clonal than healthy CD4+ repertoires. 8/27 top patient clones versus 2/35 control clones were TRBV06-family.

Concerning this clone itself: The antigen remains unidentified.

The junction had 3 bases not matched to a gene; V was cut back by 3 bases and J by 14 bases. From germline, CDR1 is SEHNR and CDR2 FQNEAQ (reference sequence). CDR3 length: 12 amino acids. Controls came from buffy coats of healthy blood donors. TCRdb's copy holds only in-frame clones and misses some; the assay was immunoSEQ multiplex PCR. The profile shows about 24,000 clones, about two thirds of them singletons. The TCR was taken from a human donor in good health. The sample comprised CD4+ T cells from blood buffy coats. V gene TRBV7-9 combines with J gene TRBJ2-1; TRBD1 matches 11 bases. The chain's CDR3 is CASSFGTGGKFF. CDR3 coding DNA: TGTGCCAGCAGCTTTGGGACAGGGGGGAAGTTCTTC.